This T cell receptor (beta chain) came from a study of regulatory T cells in long-lasting Graves disease. Arm-PCR with iRepertoire HTBI primers amplified the CDR3 regions for these TCR beta libraries. TCRdb processed the multiplex PCR reads anew with MiXCR; each CDR3 protein has one entry. The sample lists hundreds of thousands of distinct CDR3 sequences, roughly 15% seen once, with under 20% in the top ten. CDR1 and CDR2 from the germline V gene are DFQATT and SNEGSKA (reference sequence). The V gene end was trimmed by 3 bases and the J gene end by 6 bases; junction bases not matched to a gene: 10. CDR3 length: 15 residues. Time point of the sample: newly diagnosed GD, antithyroid drugs for less than 3 months. Following extraction of RNA from PBMCs, that RNA was used to make the TCR library. The same data also contributed to another study, on T cells in Graves' hyperthyroidism and ophthalmopathy.

The clonotype originates from a woman between 25 and 40 years old with Graves disease. Sequencing was performed on peripheral blood mononuclear cells (PBMCs), taken at new diagnosis, from a patient treated with antithyroid drugs. The chain combines TRBV20-1 with TRBJ1-2; the match to TRBD1 covers 10 bases. The CDR3 nucleotides read TGCAGTGCTAGTATGGGACAGGGGCCCCCGGATGGCTACACCTTC. Protein: CSASMGQGPPDGYTF.